The entry below gives a single TCR beta chain sequence along with its context. This sample is part of a study of radiotherapy plus CTLA-4 blockade in lung cancer. On the study more broadly: Under 20% of enrolled patients responded objectively, and about 31% had disease control.

Using immunoSEQ multiplex PCR, the repertoire was profiled, and TCRdb retains in-frame clones only, with some absent. Among 50,000 or so clones listed, 70% to 90% were seen once. CDR3 length: 12 amino acids. Germline V gene data show CDR1 as KGHSH and CDR2 as LQKENI. The V and J ends lost 6 bases and 7 bases respectively, with 13 bases between them. The clonotype was recovered from a human donor with non-small cell lung cancer whose response to radiotherapy plus ipilimumab could not be evaluated. The sequenced sample was peripheral blood, obtained from a patient treated with radiotherapy plus ipilimumab. The J gene is TRBJ2-7, the V gene TRBV18, with D possibly matching TRBD1 (5 bases). The CDR3 DNA reads as TGTGCCAGCTCCGGCGATCAGGGAGAGCAGTACTTC. Amino acid sequence: CASSGDQGEQYF.